The rows below give T cell receptor beta chains drawn from one sample of a study of cytomegalovirus exposure and HLA in healthy donors. Some clones are missing from TCRdb's copy, which holds only in-frame ones; the method was immunoSEQ multiplex PCR. The profile shows 180,000 or so clones, roughly 86% of them singletons. The sample comprised PBMCs. These receptors were obtained from a man younger than 40 in good health and CMV-seropositive. The CDR3 runs from the conserved cysteine through the conserved F or W. The order of the fields is CDR3 DNA, CDR3 protein, J gene, clone size, V gene, D gene. The D gene is left open where the match is weak. Only some rows state a clone size, as once, few, many or a class for expanded clones.

CDR3nt: TGTGCCAGCAGTGAGTCGGTGCCCGAGGAGACCCAGTACTTC; CDR3aa: CASSESVPEETQYF; j_gene: TRBJ2-5; abundance: .; v_gene: TRBV2; d_gene: .
CDR3nt: TGTGCCTGGAGTGTTGGGAACCGATACAATGAGCAGTTCTTC; CDR3aa: CAWSVGNRYNEQFF; j_gene: TRBJ2-1; abundance: .; v_gene: TRBV30; d_gene: .
CDR3nt: TGTGCCAGTAGCCCGGACAGGGAAAGCTATGGCTACACCTTC; CDR3aa: CASSPDRESYGYTF; j_gene: TRBJ1-2; abundance: .; v_gene: TRBV19; d_gene: TRBD1
CDR3nt: TGTGCCAGCAGCTTAGTGATGGAGACCAATTCACCCCTCCACTTT; CDR3aa: CASSLVMETNSPLHF; j_gene: TRBJ1-6; abundance: once; v_gene: TRBV7-8; d_gene: .
CDR3nt: TGTGCCAGCTCACTTTCGGCCGGGGAACAGCCCCAGCATTTT; CDR3aa: CASSLSAGEQPQHF; j_gene: TRBJ1-5; abundance: .; v_gene: TRBV18; d_gene: .
CDR3nt: TGTGCCAGTAGGCTGGACGGATATAGCAATCAGCCCCAGCATTTT; CDR3aa: CASRLDGYSNQPQHF; j_gene: TRBJ1-5; abundance: once; v_gene: TRBV19; d_gene: .
CDR3nt: TGTGCCAGCAGTGGGGTCCTTTATGGCTACACCTTC; CDR3aa: CASSGVLYGYTF; j_gene: TRBJ1-2; abundance: .; v_gene: TRBV25-1; d_gene: .
CDR3nt: TGTGCCAGCAGCTTCCAGGGCATCAATTCACCCCTCCACTTT; CDR3aa: CASSFQGINSPLHF; j_gene: TRBJ1-6; abundance: .; v_gene: TRBV11-3; d_gene: .
CDR3nt: TGTGCCAGCTCACCACGCATACAGGAAAACACTGAAGCTTTCTTT; CDR3aa: CASSPRIQENTEAFF; j_gene: TRBJ1-1; abundance: .; v_gene: TRBV18; d_gene: .
CDR3nt: TGTGCCAGCAGCTTGACGGGGGCGGGCTTTAATGAGCAGTTCTTC; CDR3aa: CASSLTGAGFNEQFF; j_gene: TRBJ2-1; abundance: .; v_gene: TRBV5-4; d_gene: .
CDR3nt: TGTGCCAGCAGGTTCCGAGCAGGGGAGATGATGTATGGCTACACCTTC; CDR3aa: CASRFRAGEMMYGYTF; j_gene: TRBJ1-2; abundance: .; v_gene: TRBV5-6; d_gene: .
CDR3nt: TGCGCCAGCAGCTTTAGATTCGGCCGGGAGACCCAGTACTTC; CDR3aa: CASSFRFGRETQYF; j_gene: TRBJ2-5; abundance: once; v_gene: TRBV5-1; d_gene: .
CDR3nt: TGTGCCAGCCGGAGGACTAGCGGGAGCCCCGGAGAGACCCAGTACTTC; CDR3aa: CASRRTSGSPGETQYF; j_gene: TRBJ2-5; abundance: .; v_gene: TRBV2; d_gene: TRBD2
CDR3nt: TGTGCCAGCTCACTAAGTTCTTCAAGCGATGGCTACACCTTC; CDR3aa: CASSLSSSSDGYTF; j_gene: TRBJ1-2; abundance: few; v_gene: TRBV18; d_gene: .
CDR3nt: TGTGCCAGCAGCCCACTCTTGGGTAGTCAGTTCTCCTACGAGCAGTACTTC; CDR3aa: CASSPLLGSQFSYEQYF; j_gene: TRBJ2-7; abundance: .; v_gene: TRBV7-8; d_gene: .
CDR3nt: TGTGCCAGCAGTCATCTCATCGGGGGGGACACCGGGGAGCTGTTTTTT; CDR3aa: CASSHLIGGDTGELFF; j_gene: TRBJ2-2; abundance: .; v_gene: TRBV7-6; d_gene: TRBD2
CDR3nt: TGTGCCACCGAGATCAGGGACAGTTACACCGGGGAGCTGTTTTTT; CDR3aa: CATEIRDSYTGELFF; j_gene: TRBJ2-2; abundance: once; v_gene: TRBV7-8; d_gene: TRBD1
CDR3nt: TGTGCCAGCAGTGAAGTTGCGGGACACTCCTACGAGCAGTACTTC; CDR3aa: CASSEVAGHSYEQYF; j_gene: TRBJ2-7; abundance: few; v_gene: TRBV6-1; d_gene: .
CDR3nt: TGTGCCATCAGTGAGGGAGGGGCTGGAAATAATTCACCCCTCCACTTT; CDR3aa: CAISEGGAGNNSPLHF; j_gene: TRBJ1-6; abundance: .; v_gene: TRBV10-3; d_gene: .
CDR3nt: TGTGCCGGACAGGCCTACAATGAGCAGTTCTTC; CDR3aa: CAGQAYNEQFF; j_gene: TRBJ2-1; abundance: .; v_gene: TRBV5-8; d_gene: TRBD1
CDR3nt: TGTGCCAGCAGCTCGGGGGGGACTTTGAGGAACGAGCAGTACTTC; CDR3aa: CASSSGGTLRNEQYF; j_gene: TRBJ2-7; abundance: .; v_gene: TRBV13; d_gene: TRBD2
CDR3nt: TGTGCCAGCAGTTACGGGGGAAGAGGCACTGAAGCTTTCTTT; CDR3aa: CASSYGGRGTEAFF; j_gene: TRBJ1-1; abundance: .; v_gene: TRBV6-5; d_gene: .
CDR3nt: TGTGCCAGCAGAATTGGGCCGTACTATGGCTACACCTTC; CDR3aa: CASRIGPYYGYTF; j_gene: TRBJ1-2; abundance: .; v_gene: TRBV27; d_gene: .
CDR3nt: TGTGCCAGCTCACCAATCGGCGAGACCCAGTACTTC; CDR3aa: CASSPIGETQYF; j_gene: TRBJ2-5; abundance: .; v_gene: TRBV18; d_gene: .
CDR3nt: TGTGCCAGCAGTGGGGGACAGCTCATGGAGACCCAGTACTTC; CDR3aa: CASSGGQLMETQYF; j_gene: TRBJ2-5; abundance: .; v_gene: TRBV6-1; d_gene: TRBD1
CDR3nt: TGTGCCTGGACGACGTTAACCTCGGAAGGGGCGGTAGTCGGGGAGCTGTTTTTT; CDR3aa: CAWTTLTSEGAVVGELFF; j_gene: TRBJ2-2; abundance: .; v_gene: TRBV30; d_gene: .
CDR3nt: TGTGCCAGCAGCGTAGACGGGGGGTCTGGAAACACCATATATTTT; CDR3aa: CASSVDGGSGNTIYF; j_gene: TRBJ1-3; abundance: few; v_gene: TRBV9; d_gene: .
CDR3nt: TGTGCCAGCAGCGTAGGAGTCGCCTGGAGCTACGAGCAGTACTTC; CDR3aa: CASSVGVAWSYEQYF; j_gene: TRBJ2-7; abundance: .; v_gene: TRBV9; d_gene: .
CDR3nt: TGTGCCAGCACCCTAACTCAGGGGGCCTACAATGAGCAGTTCTTC; CDR3aa: CASTLTQGAYNEQFF; j_gene: TRBJ2-1; abundance: .; v_gene: TRBV6-1; d_gene: TRBD1
CDR3nt: TGTGCCAGCAGCTTGTCTAGTTGGGTGGTCTATGGCTACACCTTC; CDR3aa: CASSLSSWVVYGYTF; j_gene: TRBJ1-2; abundance: .; v_gene: TRBV5-6; d_gene: .
CDR3nt: TGTGCTAGTGGTTCGATCCACATCGGAGGCGGGGGGTATGGCTACACCTTC; CDR3aa: CASGSIHIGGGGYGYTF; j_gene: TRBJ1-2; abundance: .; v_gene: TRBV12-5; d_gene: .
CDR3nt: TGCGCCAGCAGCTTGAGGGGTGATGAAAAACTGTTTTTT; CDR3aa: CASSLRGDEKLFF; j_gene: TRBJ1-4; abundance: .; v_gene: TRBV5-1; d_gene: .
CDR3nt: TGTGCCAGCAGTCCCTTTGACAGCCTTAACATCAATGAGCAGTTCTTC; CDR3aa: CASSPFDSLNINEQFF; j_gene: TRBJ2-1; abundance: .; v_gene: TRBV27; d_gene: .
CDR3nt: TGCAGCGTTGTGGGTTCGAACAATGAGCAGTTCTTC; CDR3aa: CSVVGSNNEQFF; j_gene: TRBJ2-1; abundance: .; v_gene: TRBV29-1; d_gene: .
CDR3nt: TGTGCCACCAGCGAAACAAGGGGGCCCTCCTACGAGCAGTACTTC; CDR3aa: CATSETRGPSYEQYF; j_gene: TRBJ2-7; abundance: .; v_gene: TRBV15; d_gene: TRBD1
CDR3nt: TGCGCCAGCAGCTTGACTTTAGGATCCTACGAGCAGTACTTC; CDR3aa: CASSLTLGSYEQYF; j_gene: TRBJ2-7; abundance: .; v_gene: TRBV5-1; d_gene: .
CDR3nt: TGTGCCAGCCGGGGGTGGAGCGGGACAAACAATGAGCAGTTCTTC; CDR3aa: CASRGWSGTNNEQFF; j_gene: TRBJ2-1; abundance: .; v_gene: TRBV6-5; d_gene: .
CDR3nt: TGTGCCAGCAGCAAGGACTCATCGGGGGAAGCTTTCTTT; CDR3aa: CASSKDSSGEAFF; j_gene: TRBJ1-1; abundance: .; v_gene: TRBV5-4; d_gene: .
CDR3nt: TGTGCCAGCAGCACGGGACAGGGTGTGGGAGAGACCCAGTACTTC; CDR3aa: CASSTGQGVGETQYF; j_gene: TRBJ2-5; abundance: .; v_gene: TRBV7-2; d_gene: TRBD1
CDR3nt: TGTGCCAGCAGCTTCTCGCGGGAGTTAGACATTCAGTACTTC; CDR3aa: CASSFSRELDIQYF; j_gene: TRBJ2-4; abundance: few; v_gene: TRBV11-1; d_gene: TRBD2
CDR3nt: TGTGCCAGCTCACCATGGACAGGGAACACTGAAGCTTTCTTT; CDR3aa: CASSPWTGNTEAFF; j_gene: TRBJ1-1; abundance: .; v_gene: TRBV18; d_gene: TRBD1
CDR3nt: TGTGCCAGCAGAAGGGACAGGACTTACTACGAGCAGTACTTC; CDR3aa: CASRRDRTYYEQYF; j_gene: TRBJ2-7; abundance: .; v_gene: TRBV27; d_gene: TRBD1
CDR3nt: TGCGCCAGCAGCCAAGGGACAGTGAGATGGGAGCAGTACTTC; CDR3aa: CASSQGTVRWEQYF; j_gene: TRBJ2-7; abundance: .; v_gene: TRBV4-1; d_gene: .